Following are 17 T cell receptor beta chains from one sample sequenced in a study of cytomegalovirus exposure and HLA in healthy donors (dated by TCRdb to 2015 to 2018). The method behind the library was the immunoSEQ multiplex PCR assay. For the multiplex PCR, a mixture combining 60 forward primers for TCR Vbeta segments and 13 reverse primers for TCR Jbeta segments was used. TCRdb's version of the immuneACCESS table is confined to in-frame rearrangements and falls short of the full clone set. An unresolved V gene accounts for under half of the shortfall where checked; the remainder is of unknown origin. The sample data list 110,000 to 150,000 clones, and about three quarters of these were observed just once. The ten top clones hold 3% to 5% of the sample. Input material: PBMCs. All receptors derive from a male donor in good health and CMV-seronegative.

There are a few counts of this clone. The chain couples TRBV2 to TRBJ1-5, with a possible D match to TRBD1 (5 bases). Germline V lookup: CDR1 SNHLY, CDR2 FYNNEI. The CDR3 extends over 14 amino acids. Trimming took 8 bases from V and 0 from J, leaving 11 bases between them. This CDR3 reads CASQLDNSNQPQHF. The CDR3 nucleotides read TGTGCCAGCCAATTGGACAATAGCAATCAGCCCCAGCATTTT.

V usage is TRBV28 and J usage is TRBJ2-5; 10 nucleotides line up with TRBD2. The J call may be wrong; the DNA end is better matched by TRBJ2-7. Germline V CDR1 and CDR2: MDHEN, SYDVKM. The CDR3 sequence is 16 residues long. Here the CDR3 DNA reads TGTGCCAGCAGTTTAGAAGCTAGCGGGAGAACCTACGAGCAGTACTTC. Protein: CASSLEASGRTYEQYF.

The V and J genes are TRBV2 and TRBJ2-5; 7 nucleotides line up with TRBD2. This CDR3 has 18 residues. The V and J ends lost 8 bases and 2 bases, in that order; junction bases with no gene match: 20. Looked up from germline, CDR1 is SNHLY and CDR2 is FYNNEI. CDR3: CASGVQITTGLKQETQYF. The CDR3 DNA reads TGTGCCAGCGGAGTACAAATAACAACGGGACTAAAACAAGAGACCCAGTACTTC. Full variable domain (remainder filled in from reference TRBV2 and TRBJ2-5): EPEVTQTPSHQVTQMGQEVILRCVPISNHLYFYWYRQILGQKVEFLVSFYNNEISEKSEIFDDQFSVERPDGSNFTLKIRSTKLEDSAMYFCASGVQITTGLKQETQYFGPGTRLLVL.

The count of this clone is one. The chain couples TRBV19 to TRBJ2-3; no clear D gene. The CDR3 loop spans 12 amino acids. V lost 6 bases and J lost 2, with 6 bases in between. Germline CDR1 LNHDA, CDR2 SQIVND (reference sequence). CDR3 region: CASRAFTDTQYF. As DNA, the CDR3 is TGTGCCAGTAGAGCCTTCACAGATACGCAGTATTTT.

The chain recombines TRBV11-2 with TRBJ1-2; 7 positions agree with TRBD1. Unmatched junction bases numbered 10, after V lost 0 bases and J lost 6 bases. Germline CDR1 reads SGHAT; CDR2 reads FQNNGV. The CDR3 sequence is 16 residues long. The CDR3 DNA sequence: TGTGCCAGCAGCTTAGATTCCCACAGGGGTATCGATGGCTACACCTTC. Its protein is CASSLDSHRGIDGYTF.

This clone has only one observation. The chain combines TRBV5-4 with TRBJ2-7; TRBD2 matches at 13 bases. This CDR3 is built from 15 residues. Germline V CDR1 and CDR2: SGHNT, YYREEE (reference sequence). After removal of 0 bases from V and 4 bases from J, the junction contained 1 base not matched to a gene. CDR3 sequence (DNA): TGTGCCAGCAGCTTGGGGACTAGCGGGAGATACGAGCAGTACTTC. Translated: CASSLGTSGRYEQYF.

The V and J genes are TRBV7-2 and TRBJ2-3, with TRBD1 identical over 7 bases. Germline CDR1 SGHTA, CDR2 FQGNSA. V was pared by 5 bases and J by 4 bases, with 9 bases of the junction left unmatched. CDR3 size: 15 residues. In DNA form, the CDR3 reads TGTGCCAGCAGCAAGGTAGGGGGCGAGGCAGATACGCAGTATTTT. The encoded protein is CASSKVGGEADTQYF. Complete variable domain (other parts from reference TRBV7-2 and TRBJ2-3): GAGVSQSPSNKVTEKGKDVELRCDPISGHTALYWYRQSLGQGLEFLIYFQGNSAPDKSGLPSDRFSAERTGGSVSTLTIQRTQQEDSAVYLCASSKVGGEADTQYFGPGTRLTVL.

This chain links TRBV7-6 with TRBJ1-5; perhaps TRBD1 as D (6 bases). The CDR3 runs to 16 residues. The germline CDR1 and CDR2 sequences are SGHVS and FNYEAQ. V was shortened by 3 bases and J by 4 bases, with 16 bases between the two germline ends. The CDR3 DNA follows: TGTGCCAGCAGCTTGGGCAGGGGATTGGGGAATCAGCCCCAGCATTTT. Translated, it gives CASSLGRGLGNQPQHF.

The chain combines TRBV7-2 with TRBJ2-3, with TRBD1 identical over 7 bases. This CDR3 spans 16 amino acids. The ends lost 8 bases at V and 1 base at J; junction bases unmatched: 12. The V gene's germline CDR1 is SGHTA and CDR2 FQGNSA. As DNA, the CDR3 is TGTGCCAGCGCACTCAGAGTTACAGGGGGCACAGATACGCAGTATTTT. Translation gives CASALRVTGGTDTQYF.

The CDR3 protein is CASSSGQYDEQYF. The CDR3 DNA follows: TGCGCCAGCAGCTCCGGACAGTACGACGAGCAGTACTTC. V is TRBV5-1 and J is TRBJ2-7; tentative D call: TRBD1 (6 bases). Per germline, CDR1 SGHRS and CDR2 YFSETQ. There are 13 residues in the CDR3. Trimming removed 3 bases at V and 5 bases at J, with 12 bases between.

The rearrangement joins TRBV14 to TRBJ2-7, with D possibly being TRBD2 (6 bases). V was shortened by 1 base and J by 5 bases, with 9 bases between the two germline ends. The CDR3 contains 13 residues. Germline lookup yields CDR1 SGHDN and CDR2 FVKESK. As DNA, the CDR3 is TGTGCCAGCAGCCAAGTAGGAGGGAACGAGCAGTACTTC. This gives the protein CASSQVGGNEQYF. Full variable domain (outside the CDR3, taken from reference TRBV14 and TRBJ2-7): EAGVTQFPSHSVIEKGQTVTLRCDPISGHDNLYWYRRVMGKEIKFLLHFVKESKQDESGMPNNRFLAERTGGTYSTLKVQPAELEDSGVYFCASSQVGGNEQYFGPGTRLTVT.

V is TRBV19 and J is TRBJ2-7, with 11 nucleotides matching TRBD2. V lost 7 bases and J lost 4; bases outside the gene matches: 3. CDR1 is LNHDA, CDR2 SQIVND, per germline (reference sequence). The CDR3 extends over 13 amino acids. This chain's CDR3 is CASMGTSGYEQYF. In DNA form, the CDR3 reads TGTGCCAGTATGGGGACTAGCGGTTACGAGCAGTACTTC. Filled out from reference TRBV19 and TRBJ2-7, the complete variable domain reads DGGITQSPKYLFRKEGQNVTLSCEQNLNHDAMYWYRQDPGQGLRLIYYSQIVNDFQKGDIAEGYSVSREKKESFPLTVTSAQKNPTAFYLCASMGTSGYEQYFGPGTRLTVT.

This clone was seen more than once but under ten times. CDR3 in DNA: TGTGCCATCAGTGCCGGGACTAGCGGGGAATGGAACACCGGGGAGCTGTTTTTT. Amino acid sequence: CAISAGTSGEWNTGELFF. This chain connects TRBV10-3 to TRBJ2-2, with 13 bases matching TRBD2. Germline assignment: CDR1 ENHRY and CDR2 SYGVKD. With 4 bases clipped from V and 1 base from J, the junction kept 6 bases outside the gene matches. There are 18 residues in the CDR3.

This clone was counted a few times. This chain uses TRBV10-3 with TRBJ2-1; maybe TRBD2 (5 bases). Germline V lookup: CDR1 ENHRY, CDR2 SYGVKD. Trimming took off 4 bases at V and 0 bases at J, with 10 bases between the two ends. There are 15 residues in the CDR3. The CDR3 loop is CAISVVGSSYNEQFF. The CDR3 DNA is TGTGCCATCAGTGTGGTAGGGAGCTCCTACAATGAGCAGTTCTTC.

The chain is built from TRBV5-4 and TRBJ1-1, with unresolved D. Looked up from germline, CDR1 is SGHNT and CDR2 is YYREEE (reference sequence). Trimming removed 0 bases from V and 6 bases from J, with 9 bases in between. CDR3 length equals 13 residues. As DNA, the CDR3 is TGTGCCAGCAGCTTGGAGTGGCAGGCTGAAGCTTTCTTT. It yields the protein CASSLEWQAEAFF.

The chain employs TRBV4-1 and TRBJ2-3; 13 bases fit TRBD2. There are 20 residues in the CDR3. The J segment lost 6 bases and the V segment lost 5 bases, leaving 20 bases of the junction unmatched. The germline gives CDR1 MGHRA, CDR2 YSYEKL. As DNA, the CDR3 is TGCGCCAGCAGCACCCTCGGGGGACTAGCGGGGCAAGGGTACTTGGATACGCAGTATTTT. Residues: CASSTLGGLAGQGYLDTQYF.

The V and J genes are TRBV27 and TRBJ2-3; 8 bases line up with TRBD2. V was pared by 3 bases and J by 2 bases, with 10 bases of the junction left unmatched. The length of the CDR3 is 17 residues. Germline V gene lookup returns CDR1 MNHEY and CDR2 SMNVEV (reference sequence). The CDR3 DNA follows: TGTGCCAGCAGTTTCCGTCTCCGGACTAGCCCCACAGATACGCAGTATTTT. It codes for CASSFRLRTSPTDTQYF.